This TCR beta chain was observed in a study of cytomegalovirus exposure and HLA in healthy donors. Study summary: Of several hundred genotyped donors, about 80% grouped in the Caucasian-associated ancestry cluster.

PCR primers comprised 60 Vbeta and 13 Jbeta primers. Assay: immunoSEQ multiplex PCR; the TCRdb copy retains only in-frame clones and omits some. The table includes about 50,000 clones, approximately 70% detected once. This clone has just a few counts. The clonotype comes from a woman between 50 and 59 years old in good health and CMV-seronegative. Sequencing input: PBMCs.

DNA of the CDR3: TGTGCCAGCAGCCAGACGGAAGGCGGGGGGACTGAAGCTTTCTTT. Protein sequence: CASSQTEGGGTEAFF. The V call is TRBV4-2, the J call TRBJ1-1; a possible D gene is TRBD1 (5 bases). Trimming cost V 3 bases and J 5 bases, with 16 bases left between them. CDR1 and CDR2 (germline): LGHNA, YNFKEQ. CDR3 size: 15 residues.